These 21 T cell receptor beta chains were sequenced from one sample in a study of blood T cells in healthy people across ages. Next came a second PCR, run for roughly 6 to 11 cycles, which used a sample-barcoded 5' primer along with a J-beta primer mix. TCRdb redid the calling of the 5' RACE reads with MiXCR, one entry per CDR3 protein. The sample lists over a million distinct CDR3 sequences, less than 45% seen once, with over 3.5% in the top ten. The sample consisted of blood. The source is a woman under 30 in good health.

This clonotype was detected a few times. V and J are TRBV7-9 and TRBJ2-5, with TRBD2 matching 7 bases. The CDR3 contains 14 residues. V shed 2 bases and J 7 bases; nucleotides not matched to a gene: 7. The germline CDR1 and CDR2 sequences are SEHNR and FQNEAQ (reference sequence). CDR3 region: CASSLREVAGTQYF. DNA of the CDR3: TGTGCCAGCAGCTTACGTGAGGTAGCGGGGACCCAGTACTTC.

The chain combines TRBV11-2 with TRBJ2-3, with D possibly being TRBD1 (8 bases). The CDR3 spans 16 residues. Germline V gene lookup returns CDR1 SGHAT and CDR2 FQNNGV. V lost 4 bases to trimming and J lost 2 bases, with 16 bases between them. The CDR3 spells CASSSGQGGITDTQYF. In nucleotides, the CDR3 is TGTGCCAGCAGCTCCGGACAGGGAGGGATCACAGATACGCAGTATTTT.

This clonotype was observed a handful of times. The rearrangement uses TRBV6-6 and TRBJ1-1; D unclear. The CDR3 is made up of 13 amino acids. In germline, CDR1 is MNHNY, CDR2 SVGAGI (reference sequence). Deletions cut 6 bases from V and 1 base from J, with 9 bases between. The chain's CDR3 is CASREEGNTEAFF. The CDR3 DNA reads TGTGCCAGCAGGGAGGAAGGGAACACTGAAGCTTTCTTT.

This chain links TRBV10-3 with TRBJ2-7; 10 bases agree with TRBD1. CDR1 ENHRY and CDR2 SYGVKD come from the germline V gene. The CDR3 extends over 14 amino acids. Unmatched junction bases numbered 6, after V lost 5 bases and J lost 5 bases. The DNA of the CDR3 is TGTGCCATCAGTAGGGACAGGGGAGGTCACGAGCAGTACTTC. It is translated as CAISRDRGGHEQYF.

The chain links TRBV19 to TRBJ1-2; a weak D match, TRBD1 (5 bases). The length of the CDR3 is 11 residues. The V and J ends lost 8 bases and 8 bases respectively, with 12 bases between them. Germline V CDR1 and CDR2: LNHDA, SQIVND (reference sequence). The CDR3 protein is CASDSTWGYTF. The CDR3 DNA follows: TGTGCCAGTGACAGTACCTGGGGCTACACCTTC.

In this sample, this clonotype turned up a few times. The chain links TRBV6-5 to TRBJ2-1, with 11 bases that match TRBD2. CDR1 and CDR2 (germline): MNHEY, SVGAGI. After removal of 6 bases from V and 14 bases from J, the junction contained 9 bases not matched to a gene. The CDR3 totals 13 residues. Written as DNA, the CDR3 is TGTGCCAGCAGGGGACTAGCGGCCTATGGGGAGTTCTTC. Its protein is CASRGLAAYGEFF.

The table lists this clonotype with many counts. The chain carries TRBV4-1 and TRBJ2-6, with D uncertain. Germline V gene sequence: CDR1 MGHRA, CDR2 YSYEKL. V dropped 6 bases and J dropped 0 bases, with 9 bases sitting between them. This CDR3 has 15 residues. This chain's CDR3 is CASSPSDSGANVLTF. The CDR3 DNA sequence: TGCGCCAGCAGTCCCTCTGACTCTGGGGCCAACGTCCTGACTTTC.

The rearrangement joins TRBV5-1 to TRBJ2-1, with D perhaps matching TRBD1 (5 bases). CDR3 length: 11 residues. Looked up from germline, CDR1 is SGHRS and CDR2 is YFSETQ. V was pared by 7 bases and J by 9 bases, with 11 bases between. CDR3 nucleotide sequence: TGCGCCAGCGGGGCGCCGGGTGAGCAGTTCTTC. It is translated as CASGAPGEQFF.

This clonotype was counted between two and nine times. J is TRBJ2-6 and V is TRBV12-3 or TRBV12-4; either TRBD1 or TRBD2 may supply D (5 bases each). Trimming left V 6 bases short and J 0 bases short, with 6 bases between. CDR3 length: 14 amino acids. CDR3 in DNA: TGTGCCAGCAGCGGGACCTCTGGGGCCAACGTCCTGACTTTC. Protein sequence: CASSGTSGANVLTF.

The chain links TRBV7-9 to TRBJ2-1, with 8 bases lining up with TRBD1. Germline CDR1 SEHNR, CDR2 FQNEAQ (reference sequence). The CDR3 length is 15 residues. V gave up 5 bases and J gave up 5 bases; unmatched junction bases: 8. The CDR3 region is CASSLTGGSNNEQFF. In nucleotides, the CDR3 is TGTGCCAGCAGCCTTACAGGGGGTTCCAACAATGAGCAGTTCTTC.

V usage is TRBV20-1 and J usage is TRBJ2-7; 7 bases map to TRBD2. Per the germline V gene, CDR1 is DFQATT and CDR2 is SNEGSKA (reference sequence). This CDR3 has 12 residues. The ends lost 3 bases at V and 9 bases at J; junction bases unmatched: 8. CDR3 nucleotide sequence: TGCAGTGCTAGCCACCCGGGAGGAGGGCAGTACTTC. This codes for CSASHPGGGQYF.

This clonotype was counted only a few times. The chain uses TRBV9 and TRBJ1-2; D is uncertain. This CDR3 spans 14 amino acids. Deletions cut 3 bases from V and 1 base from J, with 10 bases between. Germline V CDR1 and CDR2: SGDLS, YYNGEE. CDR3 sequence reads: CASSADGFNYGYTF. The CDR3 region has the DNA TGTGCCAGCAGCGCCGACGGATTTAACTATGGCTACACCTTC.

This clonotype showed up just a few times. J is TRBJ2-1 and V is TRBV7-9; D is uncertain. CDR3 length: 12 residues. The germline V gene encodes CDR1 SEHNR and CDR2 FQNEAQ (reference sequence). V lost 7 bases, J lost 2 bases, and 6 bases lay in between. The CDR3, as DNA: TGTGCCAGCAAGCCCCCCTACAATGAGCAGTTCTTC. Amino acid sequence: CASKPPYNEQFF.

CDR3 amino acids: CATSLLDGELFF. In nucleotides, the CDR3 is TGTGCCACCAGCCTGTTAGACGGGGAGCTGTTTTTT. The chain couples TRBV24-1 to TRBJ2-2; D call uncertain. Between the trimmed V and J ends, which lost 7 bases and 7 bases, there was a span of 9 bases. Germline CDR1 KGHDR, CDR2 SFDVKD. CDR3 length: 12 amino acids.

The J gene is TRBJ2-3, the V gene TRBV6-2 or TRBV6-3, with 7 bases aligning to TRBD2. CDR1 MNHEY and CDR2 SVGEGT come from the germline V gene. This CDR3 spans 15 amino acids. V lost 2 bases, J lost 0 bases, and 2 bases stayed unmatched. CDR3 loop: CASSYPLASTDTQYF. The DNA for the CDR3 is TGTGCCAGCAGTTACCCACTAGCGAGCACAGATACGCAGTATTTT.

This sequence joins TRBV12-3 or TRBV12-4 and TRBJ1-2; no firm D call. V lost 3 bases, J lost 9 bases, and 17 bases lay in between. This CDR3 has 14 residues. The CDR3 protein is CASSFGSGVGSYTF. The CDR3 DNA reads as TGTGCCAGCAGTTTTGGATCCGGAGTAGGGAGCTACACCTTC.

This clonotype has just a few counts. J is TRBJ1-5 and V is TRBV6-2 or TRBV6-3; 7 positions agree with TRBD1. After removal of 5 bases from V and 9 bases from J, the junction contained 4 bases not matched to a gene. The V gene's germline CDR1 is MNHEY and CDR2 SVGEGT. The CDR3 is 12 residues long. CDR3 DNA sequence: TGTGCCAGCAGTCCGACAGGGACGCCCCAGCATTTT. Its protein is CASSPTGTPQHF.

This clonotype appeared a few times. V is TRBV4-1 and J is TRBJ2-5, with D perhaps matching TRBD1 (5 bases). The CDR3 extends over 13 amino acids. CDR1 is MGHRA and CDR2 is YSYEKL in the germline V gene. V was trimmed by 6 bases and J by 2 bases, leaving 10 bases between them. In DNA form, the CDR3 reads TGCGCCAGCAGAGGGGCGGAACAAGAGACCCAGTACTTC. Translation gives CASRGAEQETQYF.

Points on this clonotype: This may arise from a read error, as a much more abundant clone is one base away. The chain has TRBV6-5 and TRBJ2-7, with a tentative D call TRBD2 (5 bases). CDR3 length: 13 amino acids. Germline V gene data show CDR1 as MNHEY and CDR2 as SVGAGI. Trimming stripped 0 bases from V and 4 bases from J, with 7 bases between. The CDR3 coding sequence is TGTGCCAGCAGTTACTCGAGGGTTTACGAGCAGTACTTC. It is translated as CASSYSRVYEQYF.

This clonotype has a handful of counts. The chain carries TRBV6-5 and TRBJ1-1; D is unresolved. The CDR3 covers 15 residues. V was cut by 4 bases and J by 4 bases, with 16 bases left in between. Germline assignment: CDR1 MNHEY and CDR2 SVGAGI. The CDR3 loop reads CASSSGPRRGTEAFF. CDR3 DNA: TGTGCCAGCAGTTCCGGGCCCCGTCGGGGCACTGAAGCTTTCTTT.

This clonotype appeared a single time. In DNA form, the CDR3 reads TGTGCCAGCAGTTACCCGCAATTTGTGGTATGGATCCCGGGGGGCTACACCTTC. It yields the protein CASSYPQFVVWIPGGYTF. V usage is TRBV6-5 and J usage is TRBJ1-2; D gene unclear. The CDR3 length is 18 residues. CDR1 MNHEY and CDR2 SVGAGI come from the germline V gene. The germline V and J ends were trimmed by 2 bases and 8 bases, with 27 bases remaining between them.